Shown below are 24 T cell receptor beta chains from a single sample sequenced in a study of T-cell memory formation after mild COVID-19 (dated by TCRdb to the early 2020s). To prepare the library, 5' RACE was applied. The instrument given in TCRdb is Illumina NovaSeq 6000. The public reads were reprocessed in TCRdb via fastp at Q25 and MiXCR, keeping in-frame beta chains. Duplicate CDR3 protein sequences are folded into a single record with the most common DNA and genes. This sample holds 150,000 to 200,000 distinct CDR3 sequences; approximately 10% were observed only once. Jointly, the top ten make up about 3.8% of the sample. What was sequenced was PBMCs or a T cell subset sorted from them (not recorded which). The source of these receptors is a man younger than 35 who had mild COVID-19 (a few samples of this study predate the infection). The sample titles of this study are shuffled in the database, so cell type and time point are left out; the donor was told from shared clones.

The CDR3 DNA reads TGTGCCAGCAGCTACGGGCTTTCGGGGGCCCAAGAGACCCAGTACTTC. Translating it yields CASSYGLSGAQETQYF. The chain is built from TRBV4-2 and TRBJ2-5; the D gene could be TRBD1 or TRBD2 (6 bases each). Germline CDR1 reads LGHNA; CDR2 reads YNFKEQ. The CDR3 contains 16 residues. Trimming left V 5 bases short and J 1 base short, with 17 bases between.

The chain employs TRBV10-2 and TRBJ1-5; D remains unclear. Looked up from germline, CDR1 is WSHSY and CDR2 is SAAADI. Trimming took off 2 bases at V and 5 bases at J, with 7 bases between the two ends. The CDR3 is 13 residues long. The CDR3 spells CASSEASYQPQHF. CDR3 DNA sequence: TGCGCCAGCAGTGAGGCCAGCTATCAGCCCCAGCATTTT.

This clonotype occurred a few times. The chain employs TRBV15 and TRBJ2-7; D not certain. The CDR3 is made up of 14 amino acids. Per the germline V gene, CDR1 is LNHNV and CDR2 is YYDKDF (reference sequence). V gave up 0 bases and J gave up 2 bases, with 8 bases separating them. CDR3 DNA sequence: TGTGCCACCAGCAGAGATAGGCACACCTACGAGCAGTACGTC. Translated, it gives CATSRDRHTYEQYV.

Only a few counts were recorded for this clonotype. V usage is TRBV14 and J usage is TRBJ2-2, with D unclear. The ends were cut back, 4 bases at V and 5 bases at J, with 2 bases in the middle. Germline CDR1 SGHDN, CDR2 FVKESK. The CDR3 extends over 11 amino acids. CDR3 in amino acids: CASSRTGELFF. DNA of the CDR3: TGTGCCAGCAGCCGGACCGGGGAGCTGTTTTTT.

This clonotype appeared a few times. The rearrangement uses TRBV25-1 and TRBJ1-4; TRBD1 matches at 10 bases. From germline, CDR1 is MGHDK and CDR2 SYGVNS. Trimming took 5 bases from V and 7 from J; bases not matched to a gene: 7. The CDR3 is made up of 15 amino acids. The CDR3, as DNA: TGTGCCAGCAGTACCATCGGGACAGGGGTTGAAAAACTGTTTTTT. The encoded protein is CASSTIGTGVEKLFF. The whole variable domain, remainder taken from reference TRBV25-1 and TRBJ1-4, is EADIYQTPRYLVIGTGKKITLECSQTMGHDKMYWYQQDPGMELHLIHYSYGVNSTEKGDLSSESTVSRIRTEHFPLTLESARPSHTSQYLCASSTIGTGVEKLFFGSGTQLSVL.

V and J are TRBV4-3 and TRBJ2-7, with unresolved D. The CDR3 is 13 residues long. V shed 0 bases and J shed 3 bases, with 6 bases lying between them. CDR1 LGHNA and CDR2 YSLEER come from the germline V gene. The CDR3 DNA follows: TGCGCCAGCAGCCAAGAGGTCGACTACGAGCAGTACTTC. Translating it yields CASSQEVDYEQYF.

This clonotype was counted between two and nine times. The rearrangement uses TRBV5-6 and TRBJ2-5; the D gene is possibly TRBD1 (7 bases). The CDR3 is made up of 16 amino acids. Trimming pared 4 bases from V and 7 bases from J, leaving 23 bases between. Germline V gene sequence: CDR1 SGHDT, CDR2 YYEEEE. CDR3 bases: TGTGCCAGCAGCGGGGGGACAGACGGCTCCCTTGTGACCCAGTACTTC. Translated: CASSGGTDGSLVTQYF.

This clonotype was seen at least ten times. Here the CDR3 reads CASSLEGAPEAFF. Written as DNA, the CDR3 is TGCGCCAGCAGCTTAGAGGGGGCCCCTGAAGCTTTCTTT. The rearrangement joins TRBV5-1 to TRBJ1-1; 7 bases are shared with TRBD1. Looked up from germline, CDR1 is SGHRS and CDR2 is YFSETQ. Trimming at V came to 2 bases and at J to 6 bases, leaving 4 bases not matched to a gene. This CDR3 comprises 13 residues.

This clonotype was seen ten or more times. The chain couples TRBV10-2 to TRBJ1-1; no reliable D call. With 3 bases removed from V and 1 base from J, the gap between germline ends came to 3 bases. Germline loops: CDR1 WSHSY, CDR2 SAAADI. The CDR3 length is 12 residues. CDR3 sequence reads: CASSDKNTEAFF. In nucleotides, the CDR3 is TGCGCCAGCAGTGACAAGAACACTGAAGCTTTCTTT.

This clonotype is categorized as large. The genes are TRBV25-1 and TRBJ2-3; D possibly corresponds to TRBD1 (6 bases). The CDR3 is 14 amino acids. V was clipped by 7 bases and J by 1 base, with 12 bases between them. Looked up from germline, CDR1 is MGHDK and CDR2 is SYGVNS. CDR3 bases: TGTGCCAGCACATCAGGGGCTGGCACAGATACGCAGTATTTT. Encoded protein: CASTSGAGTDTQYF.

This clonotype was observed many times. This chain joins TRBV24-1 and TRBJ2-5, with a tentative D call TRBD1 (6 bases). The CDR3 has 15 residues. Germline V gene lookup returns CDR1 KGHDR and CDR2 SFDVKD. Trimming cost V 4 bases and J 3 bases, with 14 bases left between them. The CDR3 region has the DNA TGTGCCACCAGTGACGCTACCGGGACAAAAGAGACCCAGTACTTC. It codes for CATSDATGTKETQYF.

The sample holds a few counts of this clonotype. The CDR3 DNA reads as TGCGCCAGCAGCCCTCAGGGGGGCCAAGAGACCCAGTACTTC. Amino acid sequence: CASSPQGGQETQYF. The chain couples TRBV5-1 to TRBJ2-5; TRBD1 might be the D (7 bases). The germline CDR1 and CDR2 sequences are SGHRS and YFSETQ. The germline V and J ends were trimmed by 4 bases and 1 base, with 11 bases remaining between them. The length of the CDR3 is 14 residues.

The gene calls are TRBV4-2 and TRBJ2-7; 9 bases align to TRBD2. J gave up 3 bases and V 1 base, and 10 bases lay outside the gene matches. There are 17 residues in the CDR3. The germline CDR1 and CDR2 sequences are LGHNA and YNFKEQ. CDR3 sequence (DNA): TGTGCCAGCAGCCAAGGAGAGCAACTAGCGGGTGGCTACGAGCAGTACTTC. Its translation: CASSQGEQLAGGYEQYF.

This clonotype was counted at least ten times. CDR3 protein: CASSRDRGGEQYV. For the CDR3, the DNA is TGTGCCAGCTCGCGCGACAGGGGGGGCGAGCAGTACGTC. The chain carries TRBV18 and TRBJ2-7, with 9 bases fitting TRBD1. The J segment lost 6 bases and the V segment lost 6 bases, leaving 6 bases of the junction unmatched. Germline CDR1 KGHSH, CDR2 LQKENI. The CDR3 sequence is 13 residues long.

This clonotype has a handful of counts. V and J are TRBV24-1 and TRBJ2-2; D gene unclear. Trimming pared 5 bases from V and 7 bases from J, leaving 7 bases between. The CDR3 has 12 residues. Germline CDR1 reads KGHDR; CDR2 reads SFDVKD. The CDR3 protein is CATSARHGELFF. The CDR3, as DNA: TGTGCCACCAGTGCTCGACACGGGGAGCTGTTTTTT.

This clonotype was counted at least ten times. The rearrangement joins TRBV7-9 to TRBJ1-2; D is possibly TRBD1 (5 bases). Germline V CDR1 and CDR2: SEHNR, FQNEAQ (reference sequence). CDR3 size: 11 residues. V was cut by 5 bases and J by 7 bases, with 8 bases left in between. The CDR3 sequence: CASSRTSGYTF. DNA for the CDR3: TGTGCCAGCAGCCGGACAAGTGGCTACACCTTC. Full variable domain (outside the CDR3, taken from reference TRBV7-9 and TRBJ1-2): DTGVSQNPRHKITKRGQNVTFRCDPISEHNRLYWYRQTLGQGPEFLTYFQNEAQLEKSRLLSDRFSAERPKGSFSTLEIQRTEQGDSAMYLCASSRTSGYTFGSGTRLTVV.

In its sample, this clonotype was seen a few times. J is TRBJ1-2 and V is TRBV30; D may be TRBD1 (6 bases). The germline V and J ends were trimmed by 0 bases and 5 bases, with 10 bases remaining between them. The length of the CDR3 is 13 residues. Germline V gene data show CDR1 as GTSNPN and CDR2 as SVGIG (reference sequence). CDR3 amino acids: CAWSVDRLYGYTF. CDR3 sequence (DNA): TGTGCCTGGAGTGTCGACAGGCTTTATGGCTACACCTTC. Full variable domain (remainder filled in from reference TRBV30 and TRBJ1-2): SQTIHQWPATLVQPVGSPLSLECTVEGTSNPNLYWYRQAAGRGLQLLFYSVGIGQISSEVPQNLSASRPQDRQFILSSKKLLLSDSGFYLCAWSVDRLYGYTFGSGTRLTVV.

This chain joins TRBV20-1 and TRBJ2-7; 7 bases are shared with TRBD1. Germline trimming cut 4 bases from V and 0 bases from J; bases unmatched to any gene: 6. CDR3 length: 14 residues. Germline CDR1 and CDR2: DFQATT and SNEGSKA (reference sequence). The CDR3 DNA reads as TGCAGTGCTAAGACCGGGACAGACTCCTACGAGCAGTACTTC. It specifies CSAKTGTDSYEQYF.

The CDR3, as DNA: TGCGCCAGCAGCTCGGGACGGTCGGCAAACTATGGCTACACCTTC. It yields the protein CASSSGRSANYGYTF. V usage is TRBV5-1 and J usage is TRBJ1-2; possible D gene TRBD1, 5 bases. Germline CDR1 SGHRS, CDR2 YFSETQ. V was trimmed by 3 bases and J by 2 bases, leaving 14 bases between them. This CDR3 has 15 residues.

The chain is built from TRBV5-1 and TRBJ1-1; D perhaps matches TRBD1 (6 bases). V was clipped by 0 bases and J by 2 bases, with 20 bases between them. CDR1 and CDR2 (germline): SGHRS, YFSETQ. This CDR3 has 18 amino acids. The CDR3 bases are TGCGCCAGCAGCTTGGCCGGAGGCCTTAGAGGGGGAAACACTGAAGCTTTCTTT. As protein: CASSLAGGLRGGNTEAFF.

This clonotype was seen more than once but under ten times. The chain employs TRBV6-2 or TRBV6-3 and TRBJ2-1; D possibly corresponds to TRBD2 (6 bases). This CDR3 is 16 amino acids long. V lost 6 bases, J lost 4 bases, and 19 bases lay in between. Looked up from germline, CDR1 is MNHEY and CDR2 is SVGEGT. CDR3 sequence reads: CASRPGDRDPYNEQFF. In nucleotides, the CDR3 is TGTGCCAGCAGACCGGGGGACCGCGACCCGTACAATGAGCAGTTCTTC.

This clonotype was counted only a few times. CDR3 residues: CSARAGLAYEQYF. The CDR3 DNA is TGCAGTGCTAGAGCAGGGCTAGCCTACGAGCAGTACTTC. This sequence joins TRBV20-1 and TRBJ2-7; D may be TRBD1 (5 bases). The CDR3 runs to 13 residues. Germline V gene sequence: CDR1 DFQATT, CDR2 SNEGSKA (reference sequence). Trimming pared 1 base from V and 2 bases from J, leaving 9 bases between.

This clonotype was observed a handful of times. The CDR3 region is CSANPPGQGYEQYF. Written as DNA, the CDR3 is TGCAGTGCTAACCCTCCGGGACAGGGTTACGAGCAGTACTTC. The V and J genes are TRBV20-1 and TRBJ2-7; 9 nucleotides align to TRBD1. This CDR3 spans 14 amino acids. V shed 4 bases and J 4 bases; nucleotides not matched to a gene: 8. The germline CDR1 and CDR2 sequences are DFQATT and SNEGSKA (reference sequence).

Ten or more counts support this clonotype. The rearrangement joins TRBV12-3 or TRBV12-4 to TRBJ1-6, with 11 bases that match TRBD1. Losses at the gene ends were 6 bases for V and 9 bases for J; bases not matched to a gene: 19. The CDR3 is 19 residues long. The CDR3 here is CASSPVSGQGGKRGSPLHF. CDR3 nucleotides: TGTGCCAGCAGCCCCGTTTCGGGACAGGGGGGGAAAAGGGGTTCACCCCTCCACTTT.